This T cell receptor beta chain came from a study of cytomegalovirus exposure and HLA in healthy donors. Sequenced by immunoSEQ multiplex PCR; TCRdb stores in-frame clones only, minus some. This sample yields under 150,000 clones, of which roughly 86% are seen a single time; 8.7% belongs to the top ten. The receptor's source is a man in his late teens or twenties in good health and CMV-seropositive. Sequencing input: PBMCs.

The CDR3 sequence: CASSEGSAGNTEAFF. The CDR3 DNA reads as TGTGCCAGCAGTGAAGGCTCGGCGGGCAACACTGAAGCTTTCTTT. The chain uses TRBV6-1 and TRBJ1-1; no reliable D call. The V end was cut by 1 base, the J end by 2 bases, with 11 bases between. The CDR3 is 15 residues long. Germline V gene data show CDR1 as MNHNS and CDR2 as SASEGT.